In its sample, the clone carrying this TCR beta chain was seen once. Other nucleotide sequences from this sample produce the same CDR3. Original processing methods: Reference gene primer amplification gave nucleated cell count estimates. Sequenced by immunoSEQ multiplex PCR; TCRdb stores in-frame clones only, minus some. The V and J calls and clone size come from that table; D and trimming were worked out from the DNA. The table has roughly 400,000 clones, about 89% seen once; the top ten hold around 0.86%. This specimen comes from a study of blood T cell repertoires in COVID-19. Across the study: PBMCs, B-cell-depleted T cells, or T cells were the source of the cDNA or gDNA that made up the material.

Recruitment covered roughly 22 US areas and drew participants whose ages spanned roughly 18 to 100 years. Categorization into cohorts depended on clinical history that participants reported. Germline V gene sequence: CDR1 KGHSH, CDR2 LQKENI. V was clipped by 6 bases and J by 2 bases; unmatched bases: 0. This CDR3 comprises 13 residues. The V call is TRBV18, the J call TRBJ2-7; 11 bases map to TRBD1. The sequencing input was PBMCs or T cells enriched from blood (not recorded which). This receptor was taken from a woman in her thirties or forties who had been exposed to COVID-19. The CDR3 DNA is TGTGCCAGCTCGGGACAGGGGGCCTACGAGCAGTACTTC. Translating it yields CASSGQGAYEQYF.